Listed here are 30 T cell receptor beta chains from one sample, sequenced in a study of Ad26.COV2.S vaccination and SARS-CoV-2 variants. The data were produced by immunoSEQ multiplex PCR, yet TCRdb's version contains in-frame clones alone and is incomplete. Among about 680,000 clones, roughly nine tenths were seen once, and the ten largest hold approximately 1.5%. Treatment defined: 19 received Ad26.COV2.S at low or high dose, single or two shots; a few received placebo; per-sample allocation not given. After the first vaccine or placebo injection, samples were drawn on day 63. Source: peripheral blood, taken in a trial of Ad26.COV2.S vaccine versus placebo. The receptors originated from a person aged 18-60 years who received the Ad26.COV2.S COVID-19 vaccine or a placebo.

V usage is TRBV12-3 or TRBV12-4 and J usage is TRBJ2-7; D is unclear. The CDR3 totals 12 residues. Trimming left V 5 bases short and J 6 bases short, with 11 bases between. The DNA for the CDR3 is TGTGCCAGCAGTGTTAATACGGCCGAGCAGTACTTC. This gives the protein CASSVNTAEQYF.

This CDR3 reads CAWNQLAGYTDTQYF. In DNA form, the CDR3 reads TGTGCCTGGAACCAACTAGCGGGGTACACAGATACGCAGTATTTT. V and J are TRBV30 and TRBJ2-3; TRBD2 matches at 10 bases. The CDR3 runs 15 residues. Losses at the gene ends were 4 bases for V and 2 bases for J; bases not matched to a gene: 6. CDR1 and CDR2 (germline): GTSNPN, SVGIG (reference sequence).

The chain has TRBV7-2 and TRBJ2-1; 8 bases line up with TRBD1. The V and J ends lost 1 base and 6 bases, in that order; junction bases with no gene match: 8. The CDR3 is made up of 16 amino acids. Per germline, CDR1 SGHTA and CDR2 FQGNSA. The CDR3 DNA sequence: TGTGCCAGCAGCTTAGGGGGCCCGACAGGGGCCAATGAGCAGTTCTTC. Protein: CASSLGGPTGANEQFF.

This rearrangement joins TRBV5-6 to TRBJ2-7, with no clear D. The V gene lost 0 bases and the J gene lost 2 bases, with 9 bases spanning the gap. The germline gives CDR1 SGHDT, CDR2 YYEEEE. The CDR3 extends over 14 amino acids. The CDR3 reads CASSLGASTYEQYF. The CDR3 bases are TGTGCCAGCAGCTTGGGGGCCTCAACCTACGAGCAGTACTTC.

V is TRBV5-1 and J is TRBJ1-5; D remains ambiguous. There are 14 residues in the CDR3. Germline values: CDR1 SGHRS, CDR2 YFSETQ. The V gene lost 0 bases and the J gene lost 1 base, with 5 bases spanning the gap. The CDR3 protein is CASSLDPSNQPQHF. CDR3 in DNA: TGCGCCAGCAGCTTGGATCCGAGCAATCAGCCCCAGCATTTT.

The chain carries TRBV28 and TRBJ2-3; no clear D gene. Trimming cost V 7 bases and J 1 base, with 6 bases left between them. CDR1 MDHEN and CDR2 SYDVKM come from the germline V gene. The CDR3 covers 12 residues. The CDR3 sequence is CASNAGTDTQYF. In DNA, the CDR3 is TGTGCCAGCAATGCGGGCACAGATACGCAGTATTTT.

Written as DNA, the CDR3 is TGCAGTGCTAGTTTCCGAGGAGATGAGCAGTTCTTC. Translating it yields CSASFRGDEQFF. The genes are TRBV20-1 and TRBJ2-1, with D unclear. Trimming cost V 3 bases and J 8 bases, with 11 bases left between them. This CDR3 is 12 amino acids long. The V gene's germline CDR1 is DFQATT and CDR2 SNEGSKA (reference sequence).

The V call is TRBV5-1, the J call TRBJ2-7; the D gene is possibly TRBD1 (5 bases). The V end lost 1 base, the J end lost 3 bases, and 14 bases lay between the germline ends. The CDR3 covers 15 residues. The germline gives CDR1 SGHRS, CDR2 YFSETQ. The CDR3 nucleotides read TGCGCCAGCAGCTTGAGCCAGGGTAGGGTCTACGAGCAGTACTTC. Its translation is CASSLSQGRVYEQYF.

This clone was observed once. This sequence joins TRBV10-1 and TRBJ2-1; D is unclear. The CDR3 is 13 residues long. The germline V gene has CDR1 WNHNN and CDR2 SYGVQD (reference sequence). Trimming pared 4 bases from V and 9 bases from J, leaving 13 bases between. The CDR3 spells CASSGTGRREQFF. The CDR3, as DNA: TGCGCCAGCAGTGGGACGGGCCGGCGTGAGCAGTTCTTC.

The chain combines TRBV18 with TRBJ2-7; D gene ambiguous. Germline values: CDR1 KGHSH, CDR2 LQKENI. Trimming removed 3 bases from V and 3 bases from J, with 12 bases in between. The CDR3 length is 14 residues. CDR3 bases: TGTGCCAGCTCACCCTCCATGACGGGCTACGAGCAGTACTTC. Amino acid sequence: CASSPSMTGYEQYF.

The chain couples TRBV2 to TRBJ2-5, with 10 positions matching TRBD2. V was pared by 6 bases and J by 4 bases, with 5 bases of the junction left unmatched. Germline V gives CDR1 SNHLY, CDR2 FYNNEI. The CDR3 spans 14 residues. For the CDR3, the DNA is TGTGCCAGCAGCCCTCTAGCGGGAGTAGAGACCCAGTACTTC. It yields the protein CASSPLAGVETQYF.

The chain has TRBV25-1 and TRBJ1-1; 8 nucleotides agree with TRBD1. The CDR3 has 14 amino acids. J gave up 5 bases and V 6 bases, and 8 bases lay outside the gene matches. Germline CDR1 MGHDK, CDR2 SYGVNS. The CDR3 DNA reads as TGTGCCAGCAGGGCAGACAGGGGACGGACTGAAGCTTTCTTT. Protein sequence: CASRADRGRTEAFF.

The chain employs TRBV27 and TRBJ1-2; 7 positions agree with TRBD1. The CDR3 has 14 amino acids. J gave up 8 bases and V 6 bases, and 12 bases lay outside the gene matches. CDR1 and CDR2 (germline): MNHEY, SMNVEV (reference sequence). This chain's CDR3 is CASSPLQGFEGYTF. The CDR3 nucleotides are TGTGCCAGCAGCCCACTACAGGGGTTCGAGGGCTACACCTTC.

The gene calls are TRBV7-9 and TRBJ1-2; D unresolved. CDR3 size: 13 residues. In germline, CDR1 is SEHNR, CDR2 FQNEAQ (reference sequence). Between the trimmed V and J ends, which lost 1 base and 3 bases, there was a span of 6 bases. CDR3 sequence reads: CASSLDDYYGYTF. The CDR3 DNA sequence: TGTGCCAGCAGCTTAGACGATTACTATGGCTACACCTTC.

The sample holds a few counts of this clone. The gene calls are TRBV11-2 and TRBJ2-3; possibly TRBD2 for D (5 bases). Germline CDR1 and CDR2: SGHAT and FQNNGV. This CDR3 region has 16 residues. Trimming took off 1 base at V and 3 bases at J, with 14 bases between the two ends. The CDR3 reads CASSLGLLAGTDTQYF. CDR3 DNA: TGTGCCAGCAGCTTAGGGCTTCTAGCAGGTACAGATACGCAGTATTTT.

The chain employs TRBV6-6 and TRBJ2-3, with 10 nucleotides matching TRBD2. The CDR3 is 14 amino acids. V lost 5 bases to trimming and J lost 8 bases; unmatched junction nucleotides: 7. Looked up from germline, CDR1 is MNHNY and CDR2 is SVGAGI (reference sequence). CDR3 sequence (DNA): TGTGCCAGCAGTACCGGGACTAGCGATGGTACGCAGTATTTT. Its protein is CASSTGTSDGTQYF.

This chain uses TRBV5-1 with TRBJ1-1; perhaps TRBD1 as D (5 bases). V lost 4 bases, J lost 1 base, and 11 bases lay in between. Per germline, CDR1 SGHRS and CDR2 YFSETQ. There are 14 residues in the CDR3. CDR3 loop: CASSLRVTNTEAFF. CDR3 nucleotide sequence: TGCGCCAGCAGCCTCAGGGTTACGAACACTGAAGCTTTCTTT.

This rearrangement joins TRBV5-5 to TRBJ2-5; 7 bases map to TRBD1. Trimming at V came to 4 bases and at J to 4 bases, leaving 10 bases not matched to a gene. Per germline, CDR1 SGHKS and CDR2 YYEKEE (reference sequence). This CDR3 has 15 amino acids. The CDR3 DNA sequence: TGTGCCAGCAGCGAAACGACAGGGTCCAGAGAGACCCAGTACTTC. Translation: CASSETTGSRETQYF.

This clone was counted only a few times. This sequence joins TRBV30 and TRBJ2-7, with 7 bases matching TRBD1. Germline assignment: CDR1 GTSNPN and CDR2 SVGIG (reference sequence). V was clipped by 1 base and J by 10 bases; unmatched bases: 4. There are 11 residues in the CDR3. Here the CDR3 reads CAWSAGDSQYF. The CDR3 DNA reads TGTGCCTGGAGTGCCGGGGACAGCCAGTACTTC.

V and J are TRBV11-3 and TRBJ2-3, with 11 bases lining up with TRBD2. There are 18 residues in the CDR3. The germline CDR1 and CDR2 sequences are SGHNT and YENEEA. Unmatched junction bases numbered 7, after V lost 1 base and J lost 1 base. This CDR3 reads CASSLGLAGSVGTDTQYF. DNA of the CDR3: TGTGCCAGCAGCTTAGGACTAGCGGGAAGTGTGGGCACAGATACGCAGTATTTT.

The chain joins TRBV5-1 to TRBJ2-5, with a weak D call TRBD1 (5 bases). Germline CDR1 and CDR2: SGHRS and YFSETQ. The CDR3 sequence is 13 residues long. Trimming shortened V by 0 bases and J by 4 bases, and 7 bases separated the two germline ends. CDR3 amino acids: CASSLVGLETQYF. DNA of the CDR3: TGCGCCAGCAGCTTGGTGGGGCTAGAGACCCAGTACTTC. Based on the CDR3 plus reference TRBV5-1 and TRBJ2-5, the full variable domain is KAGVTQTPRYLIKTRGQQVTLSCSPISGHRSVSWYQQTPGQGLQFLFEYFSETQRNKGNFPGRFSGRQFSNSRSEMNVSTLELGDSALYLCASSLVGLETQYFGPGTRLLVL.

This clone was counted a single time. The gene calls are TRBV9 and TRBJ2-5; D perhaps matches TRBD1 (6 bases). The germline V and J ends were trimmed by 4 bases and 5 bases, with 21 bases remaining between them. The CDR3 is 16 amino acids. The germline V gene encodes CDR1 SGDLS and CDR2 YYNGEE. CDR3 loop: CASSQSSRGEGETQYF. The CDR3 DNA follows: TGTGCCAGCAGCCAGAGTAGCAGGGGCGAGGGGGAGACCCAGTACTTC.

A remark on this clone: The same CDR3 arises from other DNA sequences in this sample as well. CDR3 in amino acids: CAWSPRGAGGYTF. For the CDR3, the DNA is TGTGCCTGGAGTCCGCGGGGGGCTGGGGGCTACACCTTC. This rearrangement joins TRBV30 to TRBJ1-2, with D maybe TRBD1 (6 bases). The ends were cut back, 2 bases at V and 8 bases at J, with 15 bases in the middle. Germline lookup yields CDR1 GTSNPN and CDR2 SVGIG (reference sequence). CDR3 length: 13 residues. Using reference TRBV30 and TRBJ1-2 for the parts outside the CDR3, the full variable domain is SQTIHQWPATLVQPVGSPLSLECTVEGTSNPNLYWYRQAAGRGLQLLFYSVGIGQISSEVPQNLSASRPQDRQFILSSKKLLLSDSGFYLCAWSPRGAGGYTFGSGTRLTVV.

The V and J genes are TRBV7-7 and TRBJ2-1; 8 bases agree with TRBD1. The germline V gene encodes CDR1 SSHAT and CDR2 FNYEAQ (reference sequence). The CDR3 contains 15 residues. V lost 6 bases to trimming and J lost 4 bases; unmatched junction nucleotides: 8. CDR3 loop: CASSPPGQEYNEQFF. In DNA, the CDR3 is TGTGCCAGCAGTCCTCCGGGACAGGAATACAATGAGCAGTTCTTC. The whole variable domain, remainder taken from reference TRBV7-7 and TRBJ2-1, is GAGVSQSPRYKVTKRGQDVTLRCDPISSHATLYWYQQALGQGPEFLTYFNYEAQPDKSGLPSDRFSAERPEGSISTLTIQRTEQRDSAMYRCASSPPGQEYNEQFFGPGTRLTVL.

The chain combines TRBV3-1 (or the pseudogene TRBV3-2) with TRBJ1-5; D is uncertain. Looked up from germline, CDR1 is LGHDT and CDR2 is YNNKEL (reference sequence). V lost 4 bases, J lost 5 bases, and 9 bases lay in between. The CDR3 totals 13 residues. CDR3 coding DNA: TGTGCCAGCAGCCCCGCGGTCCATCAGCCCCAGCATTTT. This gives the protein CASSPAVHQPQHF.

The chain recombines TRBV30 with TRBJ2-2; D is ambiguous. Trimming shortened V by 2 bases and J by 0 bases, and 10 bases separated the two germline ends. There are 15 residues in the CDR3. The germline gives CDR1 GTSNPN, CDR2 SVGIG (reference sequence). The DNA of the CDR3 is TGTGCCTGGAGTTCTGTTTCCCCGAACACCGGGGAGCTGTTTTTT. This codes for CAWSSVSPNTGELFF.

The gene calls are TRBV5-5 and TRBJ2-3, with no clear D. The CDR3 contains 13 residues. CDR1 is SGHKS, CDR2 YYEKEE, per germline (reference sequence). The V end was cut by 0 bases, the J end by 4 bases, with 6 bases between. The CDR3 DNA reads as TGTGCCAGCAGCTTGGATCTTTCAGATACGCAGTATTTT. As protein: CASSLDLSDTQYF.

With regard to this clone: Other DNA sequences in this sample translate to the same CDR3. The V call is TRBV18, the J call TRBJ2-7, with 8 nucleotides matching TRBD1. With 2 bases clipped from V and 0 bases from J, the junction kept 0 bases outside the gene matches. There are 14 residues in the CDR3. Germline assignment: CDR1 KGHSH and CDR2 LQKENI. For the CDR3, the DNA is TGTGCCAGCTCACCAGACAGGGGCTCCTACGAGCAGTACTTC. This codes for CASSPDRGSYEQYF. Full variable domain (remainder filled in from reference TRBV18 and TRBJ2-7): NAGVMQNPRHLVRRRGQEARLRCSPMKGHSHVYWYRQLPEEGLKFMVYLQKENIIDESGMPKERFSAEFPKEGPSILRIQQVVRGDSAAYFCASSPDRGSYEQYFGPGTRLTVT.

This chain joins TRBV15 and TRBJ1-1; D not resolved. The CDR3 extends over 15 amino acids. V dropped 1 base and J dropped 5 bases, with 14 bases sitting between them. Germline assignment: CDR1 LNHNV and CDR2 YYDKDF (reference sequence). DNA of the CDR3: TGTGCCACCAGCAGAGTACGCGGTTCGGGAACTGAAGCTTTCTTT. This encodes CATSRVRGSGTEAFF.

The J gene is TRBJ2-2, the V gene TRBV5-1; 9 nucleotides match TRBD1. Germline V lookup: CDR1 SGHRS, CDR2 YFSETQ. The trim removed 3 bases at V and 1 base at J, leaving 4 bases unmatched. This CDR3 spans 16 amino acids. The CDR3 here is CASSSGTGLNTGELFF. The CDR3 DNA reads as TGCGCCAGCAGCTCCGGGACAGGGTTGAACACCGGGGAGCTGTTTTTT.